The rows below give T cell receptor beta chains drawn from one sample of a study of graft-versus-host responses after intestinal transplantation. No antigen has been assigned to these receptors. Produced via immunoSEQ multiplex PCR; TCRdb's table is partial and in-frame only. The sample yields 85,000 to 100,000 clones, approximately 90% seen once. This sample comprised unstimulated CD4+ T cells sorted from spleen or lymph node cells, obtained before intestinal transplant. The source of these receptors is a human donor who received an intestinal transplant. The CDR3 runs from the conserved cysteine through the conserved F or W. D genes are given only for firm matches. A row's size may be missing; if present it is once, few, many or a size class.

d_gene: NA
v_gene: TRBV10-2
j_gene: TRBJ1-2
abundance: few
CDR3nt: TGCGCCAGCAAAGGGGCAGAACTCAGCTATGGCTACACCTTC
CDR3aa: CASKGAELSYGYTF

d_gene: NA
v_gene: TRBV6-1
j_gene: TRBJ1-2
abundance: NA
CDR3nt: TGTGCCAGCAGTGAACAGGGAATTGGCTACATCTTC
CDR3aa: CASSEQGIGYIF

d_gene: NA
v_gene: TRBV18
j_gene: TRBJ1-2
abundance: NA
CDR3nt: TGTGCCAGCTCACCAACTAGCTCAACGGCCAACTATGGCTACACCTTC
CDR3aa: CASSPTSSTANYGYTF

d_gene: NA
v_gene: TRBV29-1
j_gene: TRBJ1-5
abundance: NA
CDR3nt: TGCAGCGTTGCAGGGAGCAATCAGCCCCAGCATTTT
CDR3aa: CSVAGSNQPQHF

d_gene: TRBD2
v_gene: TRBV9
j_gene: TRBJ2-7
abundance: NA
CDR3nt: TGTGCCAGCAGCAGGGCGGCTAGCGGGGACTACGAGCAGTACTTC
CDR3aa: CASSRAASGDYEQYF

d_gene: TRBD2
v_gene: TRBV19
j_gene: TRBJ2-3
abundance: NA
CDR3nt: TGTGCCAGTACTCTAGCGGGAGGGAGGGCAGATACGCAGTATTTT
CDR3aa: CASTLAGGRADTQYF

d_gene: TRBD2
v_gene: TRBV4-1
j_gene: TRBJ2-5
abundance: once
CDR3nt: TGCGCCAGCAGCCAAGATCTCGGGACTAGGGCACAGACCCAGTACTTC
CDR3aa: CASSQDLGTRAQTQYF

d_gene: TRBD2
v_gene: TRBV2
j_gene: TRBJ2-7
abundance: NA
CDR3nt: TGTGCCAGCAGGCCTCTAGCGGGAGCCTACGAGCAGTACTTC
CDR3aa: CASRPLAGAYEQYF

d_gene: TRBD1
v_gene: TRBV30
j_gene: TRBJ1-2
abundance: NA
CDR3nt: TGTGCCTGGAGCTCAGGCGACAGGGCTAACTATGGCTACACCTTC
CDR3aa: CAWSSGDRANYGYTF

d_gene: NA
v_gene: TRBV6-1
j_gene: TRBJ2-5
abundance: NA
CDR3nt: TGTGCCAGCAGTGCGATGGCAGGGCAAGAGACCCAGTACTTC
CDR3aa: CASSAMAGQETQYF

d_gene: TRBD1
v_gene: TRBV7-9
j_gene: TRBJ1-5
abundance: NA
CDR3nt: TGTGCCAGCAGCGTGACCGGGACAGGGAATCAGCCCCAGCATTTT
CDR3aa: CASSVTGTGNQPQHF

d_gene: TRBD1
v_gene: TRBV5-1
j_gene: TRBJ2-5
abundance: NA
CDR3nt: TGCGCCAGCTCCCTTTCGCCAACAGGGGGCGGGGAAGAGACCCAGTACTTC
CDR3aa: CASSLSPTGGGEETQYF